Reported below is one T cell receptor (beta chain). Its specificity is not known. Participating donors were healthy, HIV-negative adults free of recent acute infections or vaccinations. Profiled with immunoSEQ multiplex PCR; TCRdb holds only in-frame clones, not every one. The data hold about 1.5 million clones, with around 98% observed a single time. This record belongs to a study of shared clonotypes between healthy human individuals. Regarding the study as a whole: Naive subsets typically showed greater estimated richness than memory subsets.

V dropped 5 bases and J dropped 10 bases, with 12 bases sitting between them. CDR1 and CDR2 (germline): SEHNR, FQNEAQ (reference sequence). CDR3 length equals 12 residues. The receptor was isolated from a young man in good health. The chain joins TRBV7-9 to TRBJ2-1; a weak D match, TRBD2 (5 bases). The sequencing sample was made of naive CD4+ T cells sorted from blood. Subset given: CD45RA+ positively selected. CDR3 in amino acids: CASSPGTREQFF. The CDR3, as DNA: TGTGCCAGCAGCCCCGGAACTAGGGAGCAGTTCTTC.